The clone carrying this TCR beta chain turned up a few times. The antigen is not known. These data come from a study of T cell repertoires in cytomegalovirus infection. The junction had 10 bases not matched to a gene; V was cut back by 5 bases and J by 4 bases. This CDR3 is 15 amino acids long. Germline V gene sequence: CDR1 SEHNR, CDR2 FQNEAQ (reference sequence). MiXCR, applied by TCRdb to the reads, yields one record per CDR3 protein. Among about 220,000 distinct CDR3 sequences, around 35% were seen once, and the ten largest hold 55% to 70%. The chain has TRBV7-9 and TRBJ2-7, with TRBD1 matching over 8 bases. The specimen comprised CD8+ T cells from cultured PBMCs, sampled from culture after CMV antigen stimulation. This TCR came from a human donor in good health (CMV status not recorded). Some clones in this sample may be carry-over from other donors' samples. The CDR3 nucleotides read TGTGCCAGCAGCGCCGACAGGGGAGGAGGATACGAGCAGTACTTC. Residues: CASSADRGGGYEQYF.